This T cell receptor beta chain was profiled in a study of blood T cell repertoires in COVID-19. Some clones are missing from TCRdb's copy, which holds only in-frame ones; the method was immunoSEQ multiplex PCR. Counted here are fewer than 200,000 clones, around 73% occurring once; the ten biggest clones make up roughly 17%. This clone was counted a few times. The CDR3 runs 15 residues. V was pared by 4 bases and J by 4 bases, with 15 bases between. Germline V gives CDR1 SGHTA, CDR2 FQGNSA. The chain employs TRBV7-2 and TRBJ2-3, with D perhaps matching TRBD2 (6 bases). Sample: PBMCs or T cells enriched from blood (not recorded which). The TCR was taken from a woman aged 45-59 years who had recovered from COVID-19. The CDR3 coding sequence is TGTGCCAGCAGCTCTGACGGGAGTATCGCAGATACGCAGTATTTT. Translation gives CASSSDGSIADTQYF. The full variable domain, its missing parts supplied by reference TRBV7-2 and TRBJ2-3, is GAGVSQSPSNKVTEKGKDVELRCDPISGHTALYWYRQSLGQGLEFLIYFQGNSAPDKSGLPSDRFSAERTGGSVSTLTIQRTQQEDSAVYLCASSSDGSIADTQYFGPGTRLTVL.